This T cell receptor (beta chain) derives from a study of memory CD4+ T cells and cytomegalovirus serostatus. Study-level findings and limits: Suggested: most of the CMV-linked TCR signature lies in CD4+ memory cells.

Sequencing used immunoSEQ multiplex PCR; TCRdb keeps in-frame clones, though not all of them. Of around 54,000 clones listed, around 82% are singletons. CDR1 is SEHNR, CDR2 FQNEAQ, per germline (reference sequence). V was cut by 2 bases and J by 5 bases, with 3 bases left in between. The length of the CDR3 is 11 residues. As to this clone: Its target is not known.

The sort gate was single viable CD3+CD4+CD8-CD45RO+ cells for memory CD4+ T cells. Serostatus was set by detecting CMV pp150, pp28, p38, p52 IgG. CD4+ T cells were isolated by positive magnetic selection. Sequencing was done on a sample of memory CD4+ T cells from blood. The clonotype originates from an adult in good health and CMV-seronegative. This chain uses TRBV7-9 with TRBJ1-1; D unresolved. In DNA, the CDR3 is TGTGCCAGCAGCTTACTTACTGAAGCTTTCTTT. Translation: CASSLLTEAFF.